These 5 T cell receptor beta chains came from one sample sequenced in a study of T cell repertoires in cytomegalovirus infection. Which antigens these TCRs recognize remains unknown. Each CDR3 protein is one row after TCRdb ran MiXCR on the reads. The sample comprises about 570,000 distinct CDR3 sequences, about 40% of which are singletons, and around 50% rests with the top ten. The sample in question was cultured PBMCs, obtained from culture after CMV antigen stimulation. These receptors were obtained from a human donor in good health (CMV status not recorded). Some clones in this sample may be carry-over from other donors' samples.

This clonotype has only one observation. The rearrangement uses TRBV19 and TRBJ2-4, with 7 bases identical to TRBD2. After removal of 5 bases from V and 1 base from J, the junction contained 5 bases not matched to a gene. The germline V gene encodes CDR1 LNHDA and CDR2 SQIVND (reference sequence). CDR3 length: 15 amino acids. Here the CDR3 DNA reads TGTGCCAGTAGTTTGGGGGGGTCGGCCAAAAACATTCAGTACTTC. Translation: CASSLGGSAKNIQYF.

This clonotype showed up just once. This chain connects TRBV2 to TRBJ2-7; 8 positions agree with TRBD1. The CDR3 covers 15 residues. V shed 6 bases and J 5 bases; nucleotides not matched to a gene: 12. The V gene's germline CDR1 is SNHLY and CDR2 FYNNEI. The chain's CDR3 is CASSPGTGVWNEQYF. Here the CDR3 DNA reads TGTGCCAGCAGCCCCGGGACAGGTGTTTGGAACGAGCAGTACTTC.

This clonotype was observed many times. CDR3 sequence: CASSLYRVRGPQHF. The CDR3 region has the DNA TGTGCCAGCAGCTTATACAGGGTACGGGGGCCCCAGCATTTT. V and J are TRBV7-2 and TRBJ1-5; D may be TRBD1 (6 bases). Per the germline V gene, CDR1 is SGHTA and CDR2 is FQGNSA. Deletions cut 2 bases from V and 9 bases from J, with 14 bases between. The CDR3 is 14 residues long.

This clonotype was seen ten or more times. The chain recombines TRBV7-2 with TRBJ1-2, with no clear D. Germline CDR1 is SGHTA and CDR2 is FQGNSA. The CDR3 is 14 residues long. Trimming removed 5 bases from V and 8 bases from J, with 18 bases in between. The CDR3 DNA reads as TGTGCCAGCAGCCTAGACGGACTGTCGGGGGGCTACACCTTC. Translation gives CASSLDGLSGGYTF. The variable domain in full, completed from reference TRBV7-2 and TRBJ1-2, reads GAGVSQSPSNKVTEKGKDVELRCDPISGHTALYWYRQSLGQGLEFLIYFQGNSAPDKSGLPSDRFSAERTGGSVSTLTIQRTQQEDSAVYLCASSLDGLSGGYTFGSGTRLTVV.

This clonotype was observed a few times. In nucleotides, the CDR3 is TGTGCCAGCAGCAACGCTTCCTACAATGAGCAGTTCTTC. It yields the protein CASSNASYNEQFF. The chain links TRBV7-2 to TRBJ2-1; D is unresolved. Per the germline V gene, CDR1 is SGHTA and CDR2 is FQGNSA. V dropped 5 bases and J dropped 1 base, with 6 bases sitting between them. CDR3 size: 13 residues.